The T cell receptor (beta chain) described here comes from a study of T cells in localized non-small cell lung cancer. Whole-study results and caveats: Adjacent uninvolved lung had the highest clonality, suggesting focused antigen responses. Turning up in adjacent lung were a median roughly 60 of the top 100 tumor clones.

TCRdb's copy holds only in-frame clones and misses some; the assay was immunoSEQ multiplex PCR. In the table there are over 30,000 clones, 86% of which are singletons. V gave up 1 base and J gave up 10 bases; unmatched junction bases: 8. The CDR3 covers 14 residues. Germline V gives CDR1 SGDLS, CDR2 YYNGEE. A word on this clone: Its antigen is still unknown.

The chain links TRBV9 to TRBJ1-5, with 7 bases fitting TRBD1. The source was peripheral blood mononuclear cells, collected before any cancer treatment. The source of this sequence is a male donor aged 60 or older with stage II lung adenocarcinoma. The CDR3 loop reads CASSVTTGDGPQHF. CDR3 nucleotide sequence: TGTGCCAGCAGCGTAACAACAGGGGATGGCCCCCAGCATTTT.